These 21 T cell receptor beta chains were all obtained from the same sample, sequenced in a study of blood T cell repertoires in COVID-19. TCRdb keeps only in-frame clones here, not all; method: immunoSEQ multiplex PCR. The table shows 150,000 to 200,000 clones, with 65% to 90% occurring only once. The sequenced material came from peripheral blood. The receptors were gathered from a man in his sixties with acute or convalescent COVID-19.

The chain employs TRBV12-5 and TRBJ1-1; tentative D call: TRBD1 (5 bases). With 4 bases removed from V and 0 bases from J, the gap between germline ends came to 15 bases. Per germline, CDR1 LGHNT and CDR2 FRNRAP. There are 16 residues in the CDR3. CDR3 sequence: CASGWLTVLLNTEAFF. CDR3 nucleotides: TGTGCTAGTGGTTGGCTGACAGTCCTCCTGAACACTGAAGCTTTCTTT.

The rearrangement uses TRBV19 and TRBJ1-2; D possibly corresponds to TRBD1 (5 bases). CDR1 is LNHDA, CDR2 SQIVND, per germline (reference sequence). CDR3 length: 13 residues. V shed 8 bases and J shed 4 bases, with 14 bases lying between them. DNA of the CDR3: TGTGCCAGTCAACAGGAGATTGGCTATGGCTACACCTTC. The encoded protein is CASQQEIGYGYTF.

The chain combines TRBV28 with TRBJ1-2; a possible D gene is TRBD1 (5 bases). V was cut by 8 bases and J by 4 bases, with 17 bases left in between. This CDR3 has 14 residues. Germline CDR1 reads MDHEN; CDR2 reads SYDVKM. This CDR3 is CASRNLGGIYGYTF. The CDR3 DNA reads TGTGCCAGCCGTAACCTCGGGGGAATCTATGGCTACACCTTC.

The rearrangement links TRBV5-1 to TRBJ2-1; TRBD2 aligns across 7 bases. CDR1 and CDR2 (germline): SGHRS, YFSETQ. The length of the CDR3 is 13 residues. The trim removed 1 base at V and 10 bases at J, leaving 5 bases unmatched. The CDR3 region has the DNA TGCGCCAGCAGCTTGAATGAGCGGGACGAGCAGTTCTTC. Amino acid sequence: CASSLNERDEQFF.

The chain employs TRBV12-3 or TRBV12-4 and TRBJ2-2; D gene unclear. This CDR3 has 13 residues. Trimming took off 6 bases at V and 3 bases at J, with 8 bases between the two ends. In DNA, the CDR3 is TGTGCCAGCAGCCTCTCTTACACCGGGGAGCTGTTTTTT. This codes for CASSLSYTGELFF.

V and J are TRBV19 and TRBJ2-3; 12 bases align to TRBD2. CDR1 and CDR2 (germline): LNHDA, SQIVND (reference sequence). J gave up 2 bases and V 6 bases, and 6 bases lay outside the gene matches. This CDR3 contains 16 residues. In nucleotides, the CDR3 is TGTGCCAGTAGGAACCCTAGCGGGGGGGTCACAGATACGCAGTATTTT. Translation gives CASRNPSGGVTDTQYF.

The gene calls are TRBV2 and TRBJ2-7; weak D call: TRBD2 (5 bases). The CDR3 spans 15 residues. V lost 2 bases and J lost 2, with 13 bases in between. Germline CDR1 is SNHLY and CDR2 is FYNNEI. CDR3 region: CASSELPSLAYEQYF. CDR3 DNA: TGTGCCAGCAGTGAATTGCCTAGCTTGGCCTACGAGCAGTACTTC. Combining the CDR3 with reference TRBV2 and TRBJ2-7 gives the whole variable domain EPEVTQTPSHQVTQMGQEVILRCVPISNHLYFYWYRQILGQKVEFLVSFYNNEISEKSEIFDDQFSVERPDGSNFTLKIRSTKLEDSAMYFCASSELPSLAYEQYFGPGTRLTVT.

The rearrangement joins TRBV18 to TRBJ1-1; maybe TRBD1 (5 bases). This CDR3 has 12 amino acids. CDR1 is KGHSH and CDR2 is LQKENI in the germline V gene. V was clipped by 2 bases and J by 7 bases, with 8 bases between them. The CDR3 loop is CASSPVDSEAFF. CDR3 in DNA: TGTGCCAGCTCACCAGTCGACAGTGAAGCTTTCTTT.

The CDR3 is CASSLQGAANEKLFF. CDR3 DNA sequence: TGTGCCAGCAGCCTACAGGGAGCAGCTAATGAAAAACTGTTTTTT. The chain employs TRBV28 and TRBJ1-4; possibly TRBD1 for D (6 bases). The CDR3 is 15 residues long. CDR1 is MDHEN and CDR2 is SYDVKM in the germline V gene. V lost 6 bases, J lost 3 bases, and 14 bases lay in between.

The rearrangement joins TRBV28 to TRBJ1-2; no firm D call. In germline, CDR1 is MDHEN, CDR2 SYDVKM. The CDR3 covers 12 residues. The V and J ends lost 11 bases and 0 bases respectively, with 10 bases between them. The CDR3 nucleotides read TGTGCCGCCGGGAGACCTAACTATGGCTACACCTTC. Translating gives CAAGRPNYGYTF.

The CDR3 sequence: CASCGTGDTEAFF. The CDR3 region has the DNA TGTGCCAGCTGCGGGACAGGGGACACTGAAGCTTTCTTT. This chain uses TRBV18 with TRBJ1-1; 10 nucleotides agree with TRBD1. The CDR3 is made up of 13 amino acids. Unmatched junction bases numbered 2, after V lost 7 bases and J lost 3 bases. Germline CDR1 is KGHSH and CDR2 is LQKENI.

The rearrangement links TRBV6-1 to TRBJ1-5, with D possibly matching TRBD1 (5 bases). The CDR3 consists of 16 residues. Trimming cost V 2 bases and J 8 bases, with 19 bases left between them. CDR1 MNHNS and CDR2 SASEGT come from the germline V gene. CDR3 sequence: CASSEYGRAGGEPQHF. The CDR3 nucleotides are TGTGCCAGCAGTGAATACGGCAGGGCAGGTGGAGAGCCCCAGCATTTT.

The V call is TRBV11-2, the J call TRBJ2-2; D gene ambiguous. From germline, CDR1 is SGHAT and CDR2 FQNNGV. The CDR3 spans 13 residues. V shed 6 bases and J shed 6 bases, with 11 bases lying between them. The CDR3 region is CASSRSRAGELFF. DNA of the CDR3: TGTGCCAGCAGTAGAAGTCGGGCCGGGGAGCTGTTTTTT.

This sequence joins TRBV10-3 and TRBJ2-3; 16 bases are a match to TRBD2. CDR1 ENHRY and CDR2 SYGVKD come from the germline V gene. The V gene end was trimmed by 8 bases and the J gene end by 4 bases; junction bases not matched to a gene: 3. This CDR3 is 15 amino acids long. CDR3 amino acids: CAIGTSGRAPDTQYF. Here the CDR3 DNA reads TGTGCCATCGGGACTAGCGGGAGGGCCCCAGATACGCAGTATTTT.

The J gene is TRBJ1-2, the V gene TRBV6-6; maybe TRBD1 (6 bases). This CDR3 is 14 amino acids long. Germline CDR1 MNHNY, CDR2 SVGAGI (reference sequence). V was cut by 2 bases and J by 5 bases, with 12 bases left in between. Here the CDR3 DNA reads TGTGCCAGCAGTTACGGTGGGACACCTTATGGCTACACCTTC. It yields the protein CASSYGGTPYGYTF.

This clone was found many times. The rearrangement uses TRBV7-2 and TRBJ1-2, with D tentatively TRBD1 (5 bases). Germline V gene sequence: CDR1 SGHTA, CDR2 FQGNSA. V lost 7 bases and J lost 5, with 14 bases in between. The CDR3 totals 13 residues. The CDR3 region is CASTLRQIYGYTF. The CDR3 DNA is TGTGCCAGCACCCTCCGACAGATTTATGGCTACACCTTC.

The chain is built from TRBV27 and TRBJ1-5; D unclear. The CDR3 has 14 residues. CDR1 is MNHEY, CDR2 SMNVEV, per germline (reference sequence). Trimming cost V 3 bases and J 6 bases, with 12 bases left between them. The CDR3 here is CASSLDGVVQPQHF. The CDR3 DNA is TGTGCCAGCAGTTTGGACGGGGTCGTTCAGCCCCAGCATTTT.

CDR3 sequence: CAISETGRTEAFF. In DNA form, the CDR3 reads TGTGCCATCAGTGAGACAGGGCGGACTGAAGCTTTCTTT. The genes are TRBV10-3 and TRBJ1-1; maybe TRBD1 (6 bases). Germline V gene data show CDR1 as ENHRY and CDR2 as SYGVKD. With 2 bases removed from V and 5 bases from J, the gap between germline ends came to 9 bases. CDR3 length equals 13 residues.

The chain combines TRBV3-1 (or the pseudogene TRBV3-2) with TRBJ1-2; D uncertain. Trimming shortened V by 2 bases and J by 1 base, and 11 bases separated the two germline ends. Germline assignment: CDR1 LGHDT and CDR2 YNNKEL (reference sequence). The CDR3 runs to 15 residues. The CDR3 is CASSQPSTYNYGYTF. DNA of the CDR3: TGTGCCAGCAGCCAACCCTCGACATATAACTATGGCTACACCTTC.

The rearrangement uses TRBV5-4 and TRBJ2-7, with TRBD1 as a possible D gene (6 bases). From germline, CDR1 is SGHNT and CDR2 YYREEE (reference sequence). V shed 0 bases and J shed 7 bases, with 17 bases lying between them. The CDR3 runs to 15 residues. CDR3 nucleotide sequence: TGTGCCAGCAGCTTGGGCCAGATACCGAGGGGGGAGCAGTACTTC. It translates to CASSLGQIPRGEQYF.

The V gene is TRBV29-1, the J gene TRBJ1-4, with 8 bases aligning to TRBD1. Germline V CDR1 and CDR2: SQVTM, ANQGSEA. This CDR3 region has 12 residues. The V gene end was trimmed by 6 bases and the J gene end by 6 bases; junction bases not matched to a gene: 3. CDR3 nucleotide sequence: TGCAGCGTCCAGGGGGCGGATGAAAAACTGTTTTTT. It encodes CSVQGADEKLFF.